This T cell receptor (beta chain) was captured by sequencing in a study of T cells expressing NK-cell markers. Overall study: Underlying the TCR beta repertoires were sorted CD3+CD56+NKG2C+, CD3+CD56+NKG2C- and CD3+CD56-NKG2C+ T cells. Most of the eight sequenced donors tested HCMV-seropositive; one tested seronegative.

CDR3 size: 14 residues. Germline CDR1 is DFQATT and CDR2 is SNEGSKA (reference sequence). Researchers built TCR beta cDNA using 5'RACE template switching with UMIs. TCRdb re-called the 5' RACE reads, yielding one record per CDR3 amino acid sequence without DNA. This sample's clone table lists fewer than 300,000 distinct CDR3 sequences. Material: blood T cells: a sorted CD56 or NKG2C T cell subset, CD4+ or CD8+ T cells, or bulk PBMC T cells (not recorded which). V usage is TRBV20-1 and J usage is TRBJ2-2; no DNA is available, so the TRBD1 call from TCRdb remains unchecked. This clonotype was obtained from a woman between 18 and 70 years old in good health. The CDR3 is CSAWTGANTGELFF.